Below are 22 T cell receptor beta chains sequenced from a single sample in a study of blood T cells in healthy people across ages. A J-beta primer mix and a sample-barcoded 5' primer were used in a second PCR of about 7 to 12 cycles. TCRdb re-derived calls from the 5' RACE reads in MiXCR, one entry per CDR3 protein. The table includes fewer than 2 million distinct CDR3 sequences, roughly two fifths detected once. The sequenced sample consisted of blood. These receptors originate from a human donor in good health.

V and J are TRBV28 and TRBJ1-5; TRBD1 agrees at 11 bases. The CDR3 covers 18 residues. Germline values: CDR1 MDHEN, CDR2 SYDVKM. Germline trimming cut 3 bases from V and 6 bases from J; bases unmatched to any gene: 13. The CDR3 loop is CASSFTSIRDRGCQPQHF. The CDR3 nucleotides read TGTGCCAGCAGTTTCACTTCCATTCGGGACAGGGGGTGTCAGCCCCAGCATTTT. Variable domain in full (rest from reference TRBV28 and TRBJ1-5): DVKVTQSSRYLVKRTGEKVFLECVQDMDHENMFWYRQDPGLGLRLIYFSYDVKMKEKGDIPEGYSVSREKKERFSLILESASTNQTSMYLCASSFTSIRDRGCQPQHFGDGTRLSIL.

The chain combines TRBV20-1 with TRBJ2-5, with 7 bases identical to TRBD2. Unmatched junction bases numbered 3, after V lost 3 bases and J lost 5 bases. The CDR3 consists of 12 residues. Germline values: CDR1 DFQATT, CDR2 SNEGSKA (reference sequence). The CDR3 region is CSASGGWETQYF. The DNA of the CDR3 is TGCAGTGCTAGCGGGGGGTGGGAGACCCAGTACTTC.

The V and J genes are TRBV6-2 or TRBV6-3 and TRBJ2-1; TRBD2 matches 11 bases. CDR1 and CDR2 from the germline V gene are MNHEY and SVGEGT. The CDR3 runs 15 residues. Trimming at V came to 7 bases and at J to 5 bases, leaving 7 bases not matched to a gene. CDR3 in amino acids: CASILGLAVNNEQFF. In nucleotides, the CDR3 is TGTGCCAGCATCCTGGGACTAGCGGTTAACAATGAGCAGTTCTTC.

This clonotype was observed a handful of times. The chain recombines TRBV7-2 with TRBJ2-3; 10 bases align to TRBD2. The CDR3 totals 15 residues. Germline V gene lookup returns CDR1 SGHTA and CDR2 FQGNSA. Trimming at V came to 5 bases and at J to 6 bases, leaving 8 bases not matched to a gene. The CDR3, as DNA: TGTGCCAGCAGCACCCAGCGGGGGGGCCGGGATACGCAGTATTTT. The encoded protein is CASSTQRGGRDTQYF.

The chain carries TRBV18 and TRBJ2-7; the D call may be TRBD1 or TRBD2 (5 bases each). The CDR3 runs to 15 residues. Trimming cost V 3 bases and J 6 bases, with 18 bases left between them. Germline assignment: CDR1 KGHSH and CDR2 LQKENI. CDR3 loop: CASSPPNAGQGEQYF. DNA for the CDR3: TGTGCCAGCTCACCCCCTAACGCGGGCCAGGGCGAGCAGTACTTC.

This clonotype was recorded a few times. One junction end disagrees with the germline gene, perhaps due to a read error. CDR3 bases: TGTGCCAGCAGCGCGGGATATAGCACAGATGCGCAGTATTTT. It codes for CASSAGYSTDAQYF. This chain joins TRBV12-3 or TRBV12-4 and TRBJ2-3, with D possibly being TRBD2 (6 bases). The CDR3 consists of 14 residues.

The chain couples TRBV14 to TRBJ2-3, with 7 bases lining up with TRBD2. The CDR3 sequence is 16 residues long. Germline V lookup: CDR1 SGHDN, CDR2 FVKESK. J was trimmed by 5 bases and V by 0 bases; bases with no gene match: 8. The CDR3 region has the DNA TGTGCCAGCAGCCAAGACCCAGAGGGAGGGAGAGATACGCAGTATTTT. Translated: CASSQDPEGGRDTQYF.

Comments on this clonotype: At one of its ends the junction is not consistent with the germline gene, which may arise from a read error. The chain links TRBV6-5 to TRBJ2-7, with D possibly TRBD2 on 5 matching bases. The CDR3 is made up of 14 amino acids. Germline V gives CDR1 MNHEY, CDR2 SVGAGI. The CDR3 DNA is TGTGCCGGCAGTTACCTCAGGAGGTCCTACGAGCAGTACTTC. Residues: CAGSYLRRSYEQYF.

The CDR3 DNA follows: TGTGCCAGCAGATCCGGCGGGACAGGGGACTACAATGAGCAGTTCTTC. Translating it yields CASRSGGTGDYNEQFF. The V call is TRBV7-8, the J call TRBJ2-1; TRBD1 agrees at 10 bases. Germline trimming cut 6 bases from V and 3 bases from J; bases unmatched to any gene: 8. CDR1 and CDR2 (germline): SGHVS, FQNEAQ. The CDR3 length is 16 residues.

This clonotype was counted a few times. V and J are TRBV20-1 and TRBJ2-7; 9 bases fit TRBD1. CDR1 is DFQATT and CDR2 is SNEGSKA in the germline V gene (reference sequence). V trimming: 6 bases; J trimming: 1 base; junction bases outside the gene matches: 10. The CDR3 contains 15 residues. Here the CDR3 DNA reads TGCAGTGCAGAAAAGGGACAGGGAATGTCCTACGAGCAGTACTTC. Its translation: CSAEKGQGMSYEQYF.

The V call is TRBV6-1, the J call TRBJ2-2, with D possibly TRBD1 on 6 matching bases. From germline, CDR1 is MNHNS and CDR2 SASEGT. The CDR3 is 16 amino acids. Trimming shortened V by 4 bases and J by 5 bases, and 17 bases separated the two germline ends. In nucleotides, the CDR3 is TGTGCCAGCAGTGCGATACAGGGTTTCATGACCGGGGAGCTGTTTTTT. It codes for CASSAIQGFMTGELFF.

This clonotype came up a few times. Here the CDR3 reads CAISRTSGIYYEQYF. The CDR3 DNA reads as TGTGCCATCAGCCGGACTAGCGGCATTTACTACGAGCAGTACTTC. The rearrangement joins TRBV10-3 to TRBJ2-7, with 10 nucleotides matching TRBD2. Trimming at V came to 6 bases and at J to 3 bases, leaving 8 bases not matched to a gene. This CDR3 region has 15 residues. Germline V lookup: CDR1 ENHRY, CDR2 SYGVKD.

V and J are TRBV5-1 and TRBJ2-5, with 7 bases that match TRBD2. Germline V lookup: CDR1 SGHRS, CDR2 YFSETQ. Trimming cost V 2 bases and J 4 bases; bases outside gene matches: 11. This CDR3 contains 16 residues. The CDR3 DNA is TGCGCCAGCAGCTTCGGCCCAGCGGGGATAAGAGAGACCCAGTACTTC. It translates to CASSFGPAGIRETQYF.

The sample holds many counts of this clonotype. This chain connects TRBV29-1 to TRBJ2-7, with TRBD2 matching over 7 bases. CDR3 size: 12 residues. V shed 7 bases and J 2 bases; nucleotides not matched to a gene: 5. Germline CDR1 SQVTM, CDR2 ANQGSEA. CDR3 region: CSASGFTYEQYF. CDR3 bases: TGCAGCGCTAGCGGATTCACCTACGAGCAGTACTTC.

This clonotype was seen more than once but under ten times. The chain combines TRBV2 with TRBJ2-2, with D possibly matching TRBD1 (6 bases). CDR3 length: 13 amino acids. Germline assignment: CDR1 SNHLY and CDR2 FYNNEI. V lost 7 bases, J lost 3 bases, and 9 bases lay in between. The CDR3 loop is CASKGGYTGELFF. DNA of the CDR3: TGTGCCAGCAAAGGGGGTTACACCGGGGAGCTGTTTTTT.

With regard to this clonotype: A junction end diverges from the germline sequence, so it may reflect a read error. The chain recombines TRBV12-3 or TRBV12-4 with TRBJ2-6; D possibly corresponds to TRBD1 (5 bases). This CDR3 spans 15 amino acids. CDR3 sequence (DNA): TGTGCCAGCTCCCTCGGGCCCTCTGGGGCCAACGTCCGGACTTTC. This sequence encodes CASSLGPSGANVRTF.

This clonotype is a singleton in its sample. J is TRBJ2-5 and V is TRBV18; TRBD1 might be the D (5 bases). The CDR3 runs to 14 residues. V lost 3 bases and J 1 base, leaving 9 bases between the germline ends. Germline CDR1 KGHSH, CDR2 LQKENI. The DNA for the CDR3 is TGTGCCAGCTCACCGGACACGATCCAAGAGACCCAGTACTTC. Encoded protein: CASSPDTIQETQYF.

CDR3 DNA: TGTGCTAGTGGTTTGGATGGGGGGCGGGCAGATACGCAGTATTTT. It yields the protein CASGLDGGRADTQYF. The chain joins TRBV12-5 to TRBJ2-3; tentatively, D is TRBD1 or TRBD2 (6 bases each). The CDR3 runs 15 residues. Trimming took off 1 base at V and 4 bases at J, with 12 bases between the two ends. CDR1 LGHNT and CDR2 FRNRAP come from the germline V gene. Complete variable domain (other parts from reference TRBV12-5 and TRBJ2-3): DARVTQTPRHKVTEMGQEVTMRCQPILGHNTVFWYRQTMMQGLELLAYFRNRAPLDDSGMPKDRFSAEMPDATLATLKIQPSEPRDSAVYFCASGLDGGRADTQYFGPGTRLTVL.

The chain has TRBV20-1 and TRBJ2-3; D not certain. Trimming removed 0 bases from V and 0 bases from J, with 13 bases in between. The CDR3 extends over 16 amino acids. Germline lookup yields CDR1 DFQATT and CDR2 SNEGSKA (reference sequence). Here the CDR3 DNA reads TGCAGTGCTAGAGATCCGCGAATCGCGAGCACAGATACGCAGTATTTT. Its protein is CSARDPRIASTDTQYF.

This clonotype was seen a handful of times. The chain links TRBV29-1 to TRBJ1-4, with D possibly being TRBD1 (6 bases). Looked up from germline, CDR1 is SQVTM and CDR2 is ANQGSEA. V lost 6 bases and J lost 3, with 17 bases in between. This CDR3 is 15 amino acids long. CDR3 coding DNA: TGCAGCGTCGCCTCTTCGACAGGAGCTAATGAAAAACTGTTTTTT. It yields the protein CSVASSTGANEKLFF. The whole variable domain, filled in from reference TRBV29-1 and TRBJ1-4, reads SAVISQKPSRDICQRGTSLTIQCQVDSQVTMMFWYRQQPGQSLTLIATANQGSEATYESGFVIDKFPISRPNLTFSTLTVSNMSPEDSSIYLCSVASSTGANEKLFFGSGTQLSVL.

This clonotype has a handful of counts. The chain links TRBV29-1 to TRBJ2-1; D unresolved. With 4 bases removed from V and 8 bases from J, the gap between germline ends came to 9 bases. CDR3 size: 11 residues. Germline loops: CDR1 SQVTM, CDR2 ANQGSEA. CDR3 in amino acids: CSVVAAYEQFF. The CDR3 DNA reads TGCAGCGTTGTGGCGGCGTATGAGCAGTTCTTC.

This clonotype was found a few times. This chain uses TRBV6-6 with TRBJ1-2; possible D gene TRBD1, 5 bases. V gave up 4 bases and J gave up 6 bases, with 18 bases separating them. CDR1 and CDR2 (germline): MNHNY, SVGAGI (reference sequence). This CDR3 comprises 15 residues. CDR3 nucleotides: TGTGCCAGCAGTTCCGAACCCGGGGCCGGTAATGGCTACACCTTC. The encoded protein is CASSSEPGAGNGYTF.